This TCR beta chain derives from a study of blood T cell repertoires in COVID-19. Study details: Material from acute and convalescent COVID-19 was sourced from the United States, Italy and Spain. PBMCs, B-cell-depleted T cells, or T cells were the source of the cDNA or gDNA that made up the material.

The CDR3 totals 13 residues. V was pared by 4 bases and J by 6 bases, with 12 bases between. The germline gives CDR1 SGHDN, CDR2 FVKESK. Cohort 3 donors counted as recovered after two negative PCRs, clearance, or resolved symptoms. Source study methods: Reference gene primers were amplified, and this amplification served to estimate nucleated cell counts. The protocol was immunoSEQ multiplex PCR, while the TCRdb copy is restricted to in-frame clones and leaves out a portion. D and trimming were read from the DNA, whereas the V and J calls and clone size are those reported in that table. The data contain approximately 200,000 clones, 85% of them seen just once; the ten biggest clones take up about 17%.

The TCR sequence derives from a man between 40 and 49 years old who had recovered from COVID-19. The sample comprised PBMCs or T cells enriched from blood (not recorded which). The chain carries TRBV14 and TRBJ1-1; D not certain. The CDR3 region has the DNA TGTGCCAGCAGCCTCCTACGATCTGCTGAAGCTTTCTTT. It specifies CASSLLRSAEAFF.